This TCR beta chain was observed in a study of shared clonotypes between healthy human individuals. Background on the study: Every donor yielded three CD4 naive, three CD4 memory, two CD8 naive and one CD8 memory plate.

The protocol was immunoSEQ multiplex PCR, while the TCRdb copy is restricted to in-frame clones and leaves out a portion. The sample carries under 850,000 clones, over 60% recorded once. V lost 4 bases and J lost 6, with 12 bases in between. This CDR3 spans 13 amino acids. The germline CDR1 and CDR2 sequences are KGHSH and LQKENI. V gene TRBV18 combines with J gene TRBJ1-2; D unclear. The origin of this receptor is a woman in her 30s in good health. The source material was memory CD4+ T cells sorted from blood. Sample subset: CD45RA-negative fraction. CDR3 DNA sequence: TGTGCCAGCTCACGCCAGGAGTCTGATGGCTACACCTTC. This translates into CASSRQESDGYTF. The full variable domain, with the rest looked up from reference TRBV18 and TRBJ1-2, is NAGVMQNPRHLVRRRGQEARLRCSPMKGHSHVYWYRQLPEEGLKFMVYLQKENIIDESGMPKERFSAEFPKEGPSILRIQQVVRGDSAAYFCASSRQESDGYTFGSGTRLTVV.